Listed below are T cell receptor beta chains from one sample, sequenced in a study of blood T cell dynamics during melanoma immunotherapy. The table came from immunoSEQ multiplex PCR; TCRdb's copy has only in-frame clones and leaves some out. The repertoire holds roughly 9,900 clones, with around 90% as singletons. This material consisted of blood, taken from a patient treated with checkpoint blockade. These TCRs come from a human donor with melanoma. CDR3s include the opening cysteine and the closing phenylalanine or tryptophan. D genes are given only for firm matches. The listing skips clone size in some rows; elsewhere it reads once, few, many or a size class.

TRBJ2-5	NA	NA	TRBV19	CASRSLRGAGQETQYF	TGTGCCAGTAGGAGCCTGAGGGGGGCGGGCCAAGAGACCCAGTACTTC
TRBJ1-5	NA	NA	TRBV5-5	CASSLPDQPQHF	TGTGCCAGCAGCTTGCCCGATCAGCCCCAGCATTTT
TRBJ1-1	NA	NA	TRBV18	CASSPSLGGGGTEAFF	TGTGCCAGCTCACCAAGCCTCGGAGGGGGGGGAACTGAAGCTTTCTTT
TRBJ1-5	NA	NA	TRBV27	CASSLSRLMQPQHF	TGTGCCAGCAGTTTATCGCGGTTGATGCAGCCCCAGCATTTT
TRBJ2-2	NA	NA	TRBV15	CATSRDLSSPPGELFF	TGTGCCACCAGCAGAGATCTAAGCAGTCCCCCCGGGGAGCTGTTTTTT
TRBJ2-7	NA	TRBD2	TRBV6-1	CASSEGGTGREQYF	TGTGCCAGCAGTGAGGGGGGGACGGGTAGGGAGCAGTACTTC
TRBJ1-2	NA	NA	TRBV11-2	CASSWGPRDVRYGYTF	TGTGCCAGCAGCTGGGGTCCCCGGGACGTCCGCTATGGCTACACCTTC
TRBJ1-2	NA	TRBD1	TRBV19	CASSAPPGTAGYGYTF	TGTGCCAGTAGTGCCCCCCCCGGGACAGCGGGCTATGGCTACACCTTC
TRBJ2-5	once	TRBD1	TRBV5-1	CASSLAGQGLETQYF	TGCGCCAGCAGCTTGGCGGGACAGGGGCTAGAGACCCAGTACTTC
TRBJ2-5	NA	NA	TRBV5-1	CASSVQETQYF	TGCGCCAGCAGCGTACAAGAGACCCAGTACTTC
TRBJ1-2	NA	NA	TRBV6-1	CASSDRGLGANYGYTF	TGTGCCAGCAGTGATAGGGGCCTAGGCGCAAACTATGGCTACACCTTC
TRBJ2-7	medium-sized	NA	TRBV10-3	CAISEPEGSVEEQYF	TGTGCCATCAGTGAGCCCGAGGGGTCAGTGGAGGAGCAGTACTTC
TRBJ2-7	NA	TRBD2	TRBV5-4	CASSRGGGVSYEQYF	TGTGCCAGCAGCCGGGGCGGGGGGGTGTCGTACGAGCAGTACTTC
TRBJ2-3	NA	NA	TRBV29-1	CSVEGGKGADTQYF	TGCAGCGTTGAAGGGGGCAAGGGGGCAGATACGCAGTATTTT
TRBJ1-1	NA	NA	TRBV9	CASSPEGRGEAFF	TGTGCCAGCAGCCCCGAGGGGAGGGGTGAAGCTTTCTTT
TRBJ2-7	NA	NA	TRBV5-4	CASSLGGRQGGFEQYF	TGTGCCAGCAGCTTGGGAGGGCGTCAGGGTGGCTTCGAGCAGTACTTC
TRBJ1-1	NA	TRBD1	TRBV10-3	CATSDRGTEAFF	TGTGCCACATCGGACAGGGGGACTGAAGCTTTCTTT
TRBJ2-5	NA	NA	TRBV10-3	CAISEPLGRAQETQYF	TGTGCCATCAGTGAGCCCCTAGGACGGGCTCAAGAGACCCAGTACTTC
TRBJ1-6	NA	NA	TRBV25-1	CASSARDSGNSPLHF	TGTGCCAGCAGCGCCCGAGACAGTGGGAATTCACCCCTCCACTTT
TRBJ1-1	NA	TRBD1	TRBV10-3	CAISELGTANTEAFF	TGTGCCATCAGTGAGCTTGGGACAGCGAACACTGAAGCTTTCTTT
TRBJ1-2	NA	NA	TRBV7-2	CASNRNGANYGYTF	TGTGCCAGCAACCGAAACGGGGCTAACTATGGCTACACCTTC
TRBJ2-4	NA	NA	TRBV10-3	CAISESLVIQYF	TGTGCCATCAGTGAGTCCCTAGTTATTCAGTACTTC
TRBJ2-7	NA	TRBD1	TRBV6-1	CASSEFRGTGYVEQYF	TGTGCCAGCAGTGAATTCCGCGGGACAGGGTACGTCGAGCAGTACTTC
TRBJ2-1	once	NA	TRBV28	CASSSRGSQFF	TGTGCCAGCAGTTCCAGGGGATCGCAGTTCTTC
TRBJ1-2	NA	NA	TRBV4-3	CASSYRDRGGYTF	TGCGCCAGCAGTTACAGGGATAGGGGTGGCTACACCTTC
TRBJ2-7	NA	TRBD2	TRBV18	CASSPPSLAGGYEQYF	TGTGCCAGCTCACCACCATCTCTAGCGGGAGGGTACGAGCAGTACTTC
TRBJ1-5	few	TRBD1	TRBV29-1	CSAAGQGGGNQPQHF	TGCAGCGCCGCCGGACAGGGTGGTGGCAATCAGCCCCAGCATTTT
TRBJ1-6	NA	NA	TRBV28	CASIGGGNSPLHF	TGTGCCAGCATCGGGGGGGGTAATTCACCCCTCCACTTT
TRBJ2-3	NA	NA	TRBV18	CASSPRGAGYADTQYF	TGTGCCAGCTCTCCCCGGGGCGCCGGGTACGCAGATACGCAGTATTTT
TRBJ2-1	NA	NA	TRBV4-3	CASSQDMAGPYNEQFF	TGCGCCAGCAGCCAAGATATGGCAGGACCCTACAATGAGCAGTTCTTC
TRBJ2-7	few	NA	TRBV2	CASGGTGAYEQYF	TGTGCCAGCGGTGGGACGGGCGCCTACGAGCAGTACTTC
TRBJ2-2	NA	NA	TRBV7-9	CASSLRGLPNTGELFF	TGTGCCAGCAGCCTCCGGGGGCTCCCGAACACCGGGGAGCTGTTTTTT
TRBJ2-7	NA	NA	TRBV5-1	CASSLAWGGPGYEQYF	TGCGCCAGCAGCTTGGCCTGGGGGGGGCCAGGCTACGAGCAGTACTTC
TRBJ2-3	NA	TRBD1	TRBV19	CASGEPGQGMPDTQYF	TGTGCCAGTGGGGAACCGGGACAGGGGATGCCAGATACGCAGTATTTT
TRBJ2-3	NA	NA	TRBV7-9	CASSLGGTDTQYF	TGTGCCAGCAGCTTAGGAGGCACAGATACGCAGTATTTT